Below, 28 T cell receptor beta chains from the same sample are listed, as sequenced in a study of OX40 agonist ivuxolimab in advanced cancers. Data came from immunoSEQ multiplex PCR; TCRdb stores just in-frame clones and leaves some out. The repertoire holds 50,000 to 65,000 clones, with more than 80% as singletons. The input for sequencing was CD4+ or CD8+ T cells sorted from blood, taken in a trial of the OX40 agonist ivuxolimab. All receptors come from an adult with an advanced solid tumor such as melanoma, head and neck, liver or kidney cancer.

This chain joins TRBV19 and TRBJ2-5, with D perhaps TRBD1 (6 bases). V was shortened by 6 bases and J by 1 base, with 15 bases between the two germline ends. The germline V gene encodes CDR1 LNHDA and CDR2 SQIVND (reference sequence). The CDR3 spans 15 residues. CDR3 protein: CASRGRGSVQETQYF. The CDR3 DNA reads as TGTGCCAGTAGGGGAAGGGGGTCTGTCCAAGAGACCCAGTACTTC.

The gene calls are TRBV28 and TRBJ2-1; TRBD1 matches at 8 bases. CDR1 MDHEN and CDR2 SYDVKM come from the germline V gene. Losses at the gene ends were 6 bases for V and 6 bases for J; bases not matched to a gene: 16. CDR3 length: 17 amino acids. The CDR3 protein is CASSDRGRGNIRNEQFF. The DNA for the CDR3 is TGTGCCAGCAGCGACAGGGGAAGGGGCAATATACGCAATGAGCAGTTCTTC.

The chain uses TRBV10-3 and TRBJ2-1; TRBD2 agrees at 9 bases. After removal of 7 bases from V and 0 bases from J, the junction contained 10 bases not matched to a gene. The CDR3 runs to 17 residues. CDR1 is ENHRY, CDR2 SYGVKD, per germline. Here the CDR3 DNA reads TGTGCCATCAATGGCAATAGCGGGGGAATCTCCTACAATGAGCAGTTCTTC. Residues: CAINGNSGGISYNEQFF.

CDR3 nucleotide sequence: TGTGCCAGCAGCTTGGGGGCAGGGGGCTCCGTTCCTAACTATGGCTACACCTTC. Its protein product is CASSLGAGGSVPNYGYTF. The chain recombines TRBV5-4 with TRBJ1-2, with 8 bases lining up with TRBD1. The CDR3 loop spans 18 amino acids. The ends lost 0 bases at V and 0 bases at J; junction bases unmatched: 10. Looked up from germline, CDR1 is SGHNT and CDR2 is YYREEE (reference sequence).

The chain carries TRBV28 and TRBJ1-5; TRBD1 aligns across 7 bases. The CDR3 loop spans 15 amino acids. CDR1 and CDR2 from the germline V gene are MDHEN and SYDVKM. V lost 2 bases, J lost 4 bases, and 5 bases stayed unmatched. CDR3 residues: CASSLKDRRNQPQHF. The CDR3 region has the DNA TGTGCCAGCAGTTTAAAGGACAGGAGGAATCAGCCCCAGCATTTT.

The J gene is TRBJ2-7, the V gene TRBV5-1; the D gene is possibly TRBD2 (6 bases). Trimming took off 0 bases at V and 2 bases at J, with 12 bases between the two ends. This CDR3 is built from 15 residues. Germline lookup yields CDR1 SGHRS and CDR2 YFSETQ. For the CDR3, the DNA is TGCGCCAGCAGCTTGGAAGGCGGGGCAGCCTACGAGCAGTACTTC. Residues: CASSLEGGAAYEQYF.

The chain joins TRBV7-3 to TRBJ2-7; 8 bases line up with TRBD2. The V segment lost 1 base and the J segment 0 bases; nucleotides outside the gene matches: 5. The CDR3 is 16 amino acids. Germline CDR1 is SGHTA and CDR2 is FQGTGA. The CDR3 sequence is CASSLRVAGNSYEQYF. In nucleotides, the CDR3 is TGTGCCAGCAGCTTAAGAGTAGCGGGAAACTCCTACGAGCAGTACTTC.

This rearrangement joins TRBV27 to TRBJ2-5; D remains ambiguous. Trimming cost V 2 bases and J 3 bases, with 10 bases left between them. Germline V gene lookup returns CDR1 MNHEY and CDR2 SMNVEV (reference sequence). The CDR3 loop spans 14 amino acids. CDR3 sequence: CASSLNGPKETQYF. CDR3 sequence (DNA): TGTGCCAGCAGTTTAAATGGGCCCAAAGAGACCCAGTACTTC.

This clone has only one observation. The V gene is TRBV29-1, the J gene TRBJ1-1, with D unclear. The V gene's germline CDR1 is SQVTM and CDR2 ANQGSEA. Trimming pared 6 bases from V and 6 bases from J, leaving 14 bases between. CDR3 size: 12 residues. The CDR3 loop is CSVFGSSPEAFF. DNA of the CDR3: TGCAGCGTCTTCGGTTCATCCCCTGAAGCTTTCTTT.

The chain is built from TRBV14 and TRBJ1-2; maybe TRBD1 (5 bases). V gave up 4 bases and J gave up 7 bases, with 13 bases separating them. The CDR3 has 13 residues. The germline gives CDR1 SGHDN, CDR2 FVKESK. The CDR3 is CASSPIRGSGYTF. Here the CDR3 DNA reads TGTGCCAGCAGCCCAATAAGGGGATCTGGCTACACCTTC.

V and J are TRBV6-1 and TRBJ1-5; D might be TRBD1 (6 bases). V lost 2 bases, J lost 0 bases, and 11 bases lay in between. This CDR3 is 16 amino acids long. From germline, CDR1 is MNHNS and CDR2 SASEGT. This CDR3 is CASSELGGGSNQPQHF. Written as DNA, the CDR3 is TGTGCCAGCAGTGAACTAGGGGGAGGTAGCAATCAGCCCCAGCATTTT.

This clone was counted a single time. The chain employs TRBV28 and TRBJ2-7, with a weak D call TRBD2 (6 bases). Germline V gives CDR1 MDHEN, CDR2 SYDVKM. This CDR3 comprises 14 residues. Trimming cost V 4 bases and J 0 bases, with 10 bases left between them. The CDR3 DNA reads TGTGCCAGCAGTTCGGACGGGAGCTCCTACGAGCAGTACTTC. Translated: CASSSDGSSYEQYF.

The chain uses TRBV5-1 and TRBJ2-5, with D maybe TRBD1 (5 bases). The V and J ends lost 1 base and 3 bases respectively, with 7 bases between them. The CDR3 sequence is 13 residues long. CDR1 and CDR2 from the germline V gene are SGHRS and YFSETQ. CDR3 protein: CASSLLQEETQYF. CDR3 nucleotide sequence: TGCGCCAGCAGCTTGTTACAGGAAGAGACCCAGTACTTC.

V and J are TRBV5-1 and TRBJ1-4, with D maybe TRBD1 (6 bases). Trimming pared 3 bases from V and 3 bases from J, leaving 12 bases between. Looked up from germline, CDR1 is SGHRS and CDR2 is YFSETQ. The CDR3 covers 15 residues. The CDR3 protein is CASSSRGASNEKLFF. In nucleotides, the CDR3 is TGCGCCAGCAGCTCAAGGGGGGCGTCTAATGAAAAACTGTTTTTT.

The chain is built from TRBV28 and TRBJ1-1; the D gene is possibly TRBD1 (6 bases). The CDR3 sequence is 14 residues long. Germline V gene lookup returns CDR1 MDHEN and CDR2 SYDVKM. Trimming stripped 7 bases from V and 1 base from J, with 13 bases between. The CDR3, as DNA: TGTGCCAGCATACCCGGGACAAAGAACACTGAAGCTTTCTTT. Translation gives CASIPGTKNTEAFF.

The V call is TRBV5-8, the J call TRBJ1-5; D remains ambiguous. The germline CDR1 and CDR2 sequences are SGHTS and YDEGEE. This CDR3 has 13 residues. The V end was cut by 3 bases, the J end by 4 bases, with 8 bases between. Written as DNA, the CDR3 is TGTGCCAGCAGCTCCTCAATGAATCAGCCCCAGCATTTT. As protein: CASSSSMNQPQHF.

This chain links TRBV21-1 with TRBJ1-4; the D call TRBD1 from the table was never checked on the DNA. TRBV21-1 is classified as a pseudogene. The CDR3 loop spans 16 amino acids. Written as DNA, the CDR3 is TGTGCCAGCAGCAAAGGCCCTCGGGACAGGGATGAAAAACTGTTTTTT. Translation gives CASSKGPRDRDEKLFF.

The chain links TRBV7-9 to TRBJ2-3; possibly TRBD2 for D (5 bases). The CDR3 contains 14 residues. Deletions cut 2 bases from V and 6 bases from J, with 12 bases between. In germline, CDR1 is SEHNR, CDR2 FQNEAQ (reference sequence). CDR3 amino acids: CASSLFRGSDTQYF. DNA for the CDR3: TGTGCCAGCAGCTTATTCCGGGGTTCGGATACGCAGTATTTT.

This chain joins TRBV10-3 and TRBJ2-7, with 8 bases that match TRBD2. V dropped 8 bases and J dropped 2; count of bases not matched to a gene: 5. This CDR3 is built from 13 residues. CDR1 is ENHRY and CDR2 is SYGVKD in the germline V gene. CDR3 nucleotide sequence: TGTGCCATCGCTAGCGGGTCGCCCTACGAGCAGTACTTC. Translation gives CAIASGSPYEQYF.

The chain has TRBV14 and TRBJ2-3; the D gene could be TRBD1 or TRBD2 (5 bases each). Germline V gene lookup returns CDR1 SGHDN and CDR2 FVKESK. V was cut by 0 bases and J by 5 bases, with 12 bases left in between. The CDR3 consists of 15 residues. The CDR3 DNA is TGTGCCAGCAGCCAAGATTGGGGGTCCGGAGATACGCAGTATTTT. Its translation is CASSQDWGSGDTQYF.

The V and J genes are TRBV28 and TRBJ2-5; 8 bases are shared with TRBD2. Germline V gene data show CDR1 as MDHEN and CDR2 as SYDVKM. After removal of 2 bases from V and 5 bases from J, the junction contained 7 bases not matched to a gene. The CDR3 spans 15 residues. As DNA, the CDR3 is TGTGCCAGCAGTTTAATTCGGGAGGGCCGGGAGACCCAGTACTTC. Translated, it gives CASSLIREGRETQYF.

The chain uses TRBV14 and TRBJ1-3; TRBD1 matches at 8 bases. Germline V gene sequence: CDR1 SGHDN, CDR2 FVKESK. V lost 0 bases, J lost 4 bases, and 2 bases stayed unmatched. The length of the CDR3 is 15 residues. The CDR3 spells CASSQDSGGGNTIYF. For the CDR3, the DNA is TGTGCCAGCAGCCAAGATTCAGGGGGCGGAAACACCATATATTTT. Together with reference TRBV14 and TRBJ1-3, the CDR3 gives the full variable domain: EAGVTQFPSHSVIEKGQTVTLRCDPISGHDNLYWYRRVMGKEIKFLLHFVKESKQDESGMPNNRFLAERTGGTYSTLKVQPAELEDSGVYFCASSQDSGGGNTIYFGEGSWLTVV.

The V gene is TRBV6-1, the J gene TRBJ1-5; no clear D. The CDR3 consists of 13 residues. V dropped 6 bases and J dropped 4 bases, with 10 bases sitting between them. The germline V gene has CDR1 MNHNS and CDR2 SASEGT. CDR3 residues: CASRRVENQPQHF. CDR3 sequence (DNA): TGTGCCAGCAGACGGGTTGAAAATCAGCCCCAGCATTTT.

V and J are TRBV28 and TRBJ2-1; 10 bases match TRBD1. Germline V CDR1 and CDR2: MDHEN, SYDVKM. The CDR3 contains 14 residues. V was pared by 7 bases and J by 8 bases, with 8 bases of the junction left unmatched. Written as DNA, the CDR3 is TGTGCCAGCAAACCCGGGACAGGGGACTATGAGCAGTTCTTC. Amino acid sequence: CASKPGTGDYEQFF. The full variable domain, completed using reference TRBV28 and TRBJ2-1, is DVKVTQSSRYLVKRTGEKVFLECVQDMDHENMFWYRQDPGLGLRLIYFSYDVKMKEKGDIPEGYSVSREKKERFSLILESASTNQTSMYLCASKPGTGDYEQFFGPGTRLTVL.

The V and J genes are TRBV7-8 and TRBJ1-1; TRBD1 matches at 7 bases. With V trimmed by 1 base and J by 1 base, 3 bases remained unmatched. The germline gives CDR1 SGHVS, CDR2 FQNEAQ. The CDR3 has 15 amino acids. In DNA form, the CDR3 reads TGTGCCAGCAGCTTAGACGACAGGGCGAACACTGAAGCTTTCTTT. Translation gives CASSLDDRANTEAFF.

This clone was seen only once. J is TRBJ1-2 and V is TRBV6-5; tentative D call: TRBD1 (5 bases). The V gene lost 4 bases and the J gene lost 0 bases, with 15 bases spanning the gap. Per germline, CDR1 MNHEY and CDR2 SVGAGI. CDR3 size: 16 residues. DNA for the CDR3: TGTGCCAGCAGTTTGGGGCCCAGAGGACCTAACTATGGCTACACCTTC. It translates to CASSLGPRGPNYGYTF.

The chain recombines TRBV7-2 with TRBJ2-5, with 10 positions matching TRBD2. Per the germline V gene, CDR1 is SGHTA and CDR2 is FQGNSA. The CDR3 has 16 residues. J gave up 3 bases and V 1 base, and 5 bases lay outside the gene matches. The CDR3 spells CASSLVWTSGKETQYF. The CDR3, as DNA: TGTGCCAGCAGCTTAGTTTGGACTAGCGGTAAAGAGACCCAGTACTTC.

V is TRBV6-5 and J is TRBJ2-7; TRBD1 matches at 10 bases. CDR3 length: 15 amino acids. The germline V gene encodes CDR1 MNHEY and CDR2 SVGAGI. V dropped 5 bases and J dropped 4; count of bases not matched to a gene: 8. CDR3: CASSPDRGPAYEQYF. CDR3 coding DNA: TGTGCCAGCAGTCCCGACAGGGGGCCTGCGTACGAGCAGTACTTC.